The T cell receptor (beta chain) under discussion was sequenced for a study of cytomegalovirus exposure and HLA in healthy donors. The PCR made use of 60 Vbeta and 13 Jbeta primers. Method: immunoSEQ multiplex PCR; TCRdb's copy keeps in-frame clones and lacks some. Found here are some 140,000 clones, around 83% of them singletons; the top ten hold 1% to 1.5%. The CDR3 extends over 14 amino acids. The germline gives CDR1 MDHEN, CDR2 SYDVKM. The J segment lost 7 bases and the V segment lost 2 bases, leaving 0 bases of the junction unmatched. The receptor was derived from a male donor in good health and CMV-seropositive. The specimen was PBMCs. The chain recombines TRBV28 with TRBJ2-1; 12 bases match TRBD2. For the CDR3, the DNA is TGTGCCAGCAGTTTACTAGCGGGAGGGAATGAGCAGTTCTTC. Amino acids: CASSLLAGGNEQFF.